The clone carrying this TCR beta chain has ten or more counts. The V gene's germline CDR1 is SNHLY and CDR2 FYNNEI. There are 13 residues in the CDR3. Unmatched junction bases numbered 7, after V lost 6 bases and J lost 8 bases. Thyroid ultrasound, orbital computed tomography, clinical symptoms, and serum thyroxine and TRAb underpinned diagnoses. These data originate in a study of T cells in Graves' hyperthyroidism and ophthalmopathy. TCR beta CDR3 sequences were amplified from RNA transcripts. The TCR CDR3 was amplified in a first-round RT-PCR using the HTBI primer set. TCRdb processed the multiplex PCR reads anew with MiXCR; each CDR3 protein has one entry. The sample records about 420,000 distinct CDR3 sequences, roughly an eighth being singletons.

The receptor's source is a woman in her late teens or twenties with Graves' hyperthyroidism. This chain joins TRBV2 and TRBJ1-2, with 9 bases matching TRBD1. The sequencing input was blood. The CDR3 protein is CASRGQGGQGYTF. The CDR3 DNA is TGTGCCAGCAGGGGACAGGGAGGCCAAGGCTACACCTTC.